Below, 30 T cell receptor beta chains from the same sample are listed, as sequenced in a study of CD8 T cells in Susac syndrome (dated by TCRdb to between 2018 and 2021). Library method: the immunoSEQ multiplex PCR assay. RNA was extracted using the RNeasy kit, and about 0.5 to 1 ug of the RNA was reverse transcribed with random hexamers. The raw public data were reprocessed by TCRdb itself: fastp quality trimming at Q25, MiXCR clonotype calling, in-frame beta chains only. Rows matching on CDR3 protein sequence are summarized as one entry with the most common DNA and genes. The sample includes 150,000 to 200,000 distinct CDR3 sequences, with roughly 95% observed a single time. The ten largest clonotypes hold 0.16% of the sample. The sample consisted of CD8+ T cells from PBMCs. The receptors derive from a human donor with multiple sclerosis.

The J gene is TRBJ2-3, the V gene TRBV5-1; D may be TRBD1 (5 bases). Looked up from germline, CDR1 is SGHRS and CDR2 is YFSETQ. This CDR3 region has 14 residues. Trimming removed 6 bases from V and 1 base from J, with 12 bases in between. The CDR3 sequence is CASNRWGGTDTQYF. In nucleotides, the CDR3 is TGCGCCAGCAACCGTTGGGGCGGCACAGATACGCAGTATTTT.

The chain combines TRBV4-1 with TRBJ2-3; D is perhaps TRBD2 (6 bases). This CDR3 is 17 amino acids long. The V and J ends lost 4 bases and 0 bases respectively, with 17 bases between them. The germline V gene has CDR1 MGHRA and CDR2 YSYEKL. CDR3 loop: CASSLGREPLSTDTQYF. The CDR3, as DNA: TGCGCCAGCAGCCTTGGCCGGGAGCCCCTTAGCACAGATACGCAGTATTTT.

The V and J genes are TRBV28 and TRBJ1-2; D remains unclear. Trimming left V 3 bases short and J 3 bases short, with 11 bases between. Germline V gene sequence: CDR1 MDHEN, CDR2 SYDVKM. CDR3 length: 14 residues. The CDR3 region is CASSFTRRDYGYTF. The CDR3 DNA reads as TGTGCCAGCAGTTTTACCCGACGCGACTATGGCTACACCTTC.

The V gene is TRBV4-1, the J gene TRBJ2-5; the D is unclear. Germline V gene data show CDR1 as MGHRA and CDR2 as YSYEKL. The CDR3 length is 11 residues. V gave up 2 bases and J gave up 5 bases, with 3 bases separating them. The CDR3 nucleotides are TGCGCCAGCAGCCAACGGGAGACCCAGTACTTC. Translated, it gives CASSQRETQYF.

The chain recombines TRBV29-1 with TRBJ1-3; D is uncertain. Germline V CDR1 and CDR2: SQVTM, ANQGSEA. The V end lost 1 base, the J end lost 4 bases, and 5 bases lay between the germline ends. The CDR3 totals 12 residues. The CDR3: CSVEAAGNTIYF. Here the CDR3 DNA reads TGCAGCGTTGAAGCGGCGGGAAACACCATATATTTT.

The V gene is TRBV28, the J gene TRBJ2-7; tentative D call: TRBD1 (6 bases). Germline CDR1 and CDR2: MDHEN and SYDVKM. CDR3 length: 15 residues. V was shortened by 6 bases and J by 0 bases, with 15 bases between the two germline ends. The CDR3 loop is CASSPGQTISYEQYF. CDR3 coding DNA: TGTGCCAGCAGCCCCGGACAGACGATCTCCTACGAGCAGTACTTC.

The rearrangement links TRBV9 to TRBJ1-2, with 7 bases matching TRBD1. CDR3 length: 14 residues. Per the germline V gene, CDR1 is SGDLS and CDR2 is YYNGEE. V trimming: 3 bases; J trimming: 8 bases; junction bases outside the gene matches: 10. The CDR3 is CASSGGDSGLGYTF. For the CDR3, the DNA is TGTGCCAGCAGCGGAGGGGACAGCGGGTTAGGCTACACCTTC.

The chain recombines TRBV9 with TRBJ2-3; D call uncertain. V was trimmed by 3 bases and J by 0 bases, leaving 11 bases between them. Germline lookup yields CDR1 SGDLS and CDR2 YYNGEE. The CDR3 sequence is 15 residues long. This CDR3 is CASSGLGTSTDTQYF. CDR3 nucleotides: TGTGCCAGCAGCGGTTTGGGAACTAGCACAGATACGCAGTATTTT.

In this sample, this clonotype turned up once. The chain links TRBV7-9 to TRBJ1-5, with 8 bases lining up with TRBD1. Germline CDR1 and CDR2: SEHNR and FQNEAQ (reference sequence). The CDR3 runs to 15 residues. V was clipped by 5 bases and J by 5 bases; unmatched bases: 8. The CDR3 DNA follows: TGTGCCAGCAGCCAGGACAGGGAGGCACATCAGCCCCAGCATTTT. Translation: CASSQDREAHQPQHF.

CDR3 bases: TGTGCCAGCAGTTCAGGCACTGAAGCTTTCTTT. The encoded protein is CASSSGTEAFF. V is TRBV6-5 and J is TRBJ1-1; no definite D call. The CDR3 sequence is 11 residues long. The germline V and J ends were trimmed by 4 bases and 4 bases, with 4 bases remaining between them. The germline V gene has CDR1 MNHEY and CDR2 SVGAGI.

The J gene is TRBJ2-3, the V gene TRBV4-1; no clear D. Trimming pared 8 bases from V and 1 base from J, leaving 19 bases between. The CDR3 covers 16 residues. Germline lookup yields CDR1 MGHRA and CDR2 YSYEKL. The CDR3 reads CASLPAVGGGTDTQYF. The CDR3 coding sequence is TGCGCCAGCCTACCCGCTGTTGGCGGCGGCACAGATACGCAGTATTTT.

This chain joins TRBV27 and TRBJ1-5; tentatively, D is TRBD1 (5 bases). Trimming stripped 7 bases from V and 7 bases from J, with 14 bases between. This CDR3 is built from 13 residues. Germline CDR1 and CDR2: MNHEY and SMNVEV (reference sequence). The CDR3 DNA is TGTGCCAGCACTCCCTCTGGGGGACAGCCCCAGCATTTT. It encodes CASTPSGGQPQHF.

The CDR3 bases are TGTGCCTGGAAAGGGACAGGGTTCTACGAGCAGTACTTC. This encodes CAWKGTGFYEQYF. This sequence joins TRBV30 and TRBJ2-7; 9 bases agree with TRBD1. Unmatched junction bases numbered 4, after V lost 4 bases and J lost 3 bases. The germline V gene encodes CDR1 GTSNPN and CDR2 SVGIG (reference sequence). This CDR3 has 13 amino acids.

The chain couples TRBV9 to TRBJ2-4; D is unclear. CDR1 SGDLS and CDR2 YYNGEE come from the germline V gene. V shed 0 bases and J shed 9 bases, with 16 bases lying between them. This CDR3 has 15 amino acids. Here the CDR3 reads CASSVGSLGEVIQYF. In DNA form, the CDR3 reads TGTGCCAGCAGCGTAGGGTCCCTAGGAGAAGTCATTCAGTACTTC.

Here the CDR3 reads CASSYPGATYGYTF. CDR3 bases: TGTGCCAGCAGTTACCCGGGGGCGACCTATGGCTACACCTTC. The chain is built from TRBV6-5 and TRBJ1-2; D is perhaps TRBD1 (6 bases). V lost 2 bases to trimming and J lost 4 bases, with 11 bases between them. The germline gives CDR1 MNHEY, CDR2 SVGAGI. This CDR3 region has 14 residues.

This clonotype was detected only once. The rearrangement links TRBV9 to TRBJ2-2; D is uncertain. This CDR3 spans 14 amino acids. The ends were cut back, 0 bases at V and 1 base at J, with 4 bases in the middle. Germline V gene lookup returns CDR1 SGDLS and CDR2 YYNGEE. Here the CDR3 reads CASSVGWNTGELFF. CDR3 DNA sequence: TGTGCCAGCAGCGTAGGGTGGAACACCGGGGAGCTGTTTTTT.

For the CDR3, the DNA is TGCGCCAGCAGCCAAGACCGGGGGACAGGGAAGGTGGGCTACACCTTC. Protein product: CASSQDRGTGKVGYTF. J is TRBJ1-2 and V is TRBV4-1; 9 bases fit TRBD1. The CDR3 length is 16 residues. The germline CDR1 and CDR2 sequences are MGHRA and YSYEKL. Trimming removed 0 bases from V and 8 bases from J; junction bases left unmatched: 10.

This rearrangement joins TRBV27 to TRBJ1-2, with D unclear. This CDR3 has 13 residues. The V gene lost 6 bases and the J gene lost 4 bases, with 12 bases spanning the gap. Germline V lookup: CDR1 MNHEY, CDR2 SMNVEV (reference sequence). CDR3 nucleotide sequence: TGTGCCAGCAGCCCCGCTAGTCCCTATGGCTACACCTTC. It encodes CASSPASPYGYTF.

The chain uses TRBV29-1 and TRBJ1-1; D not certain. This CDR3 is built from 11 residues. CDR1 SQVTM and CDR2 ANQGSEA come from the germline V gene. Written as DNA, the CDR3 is TGCAGGGCCCGGTCAACCACTGAAGCTTTCTTT. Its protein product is CRARSTTEAFF.

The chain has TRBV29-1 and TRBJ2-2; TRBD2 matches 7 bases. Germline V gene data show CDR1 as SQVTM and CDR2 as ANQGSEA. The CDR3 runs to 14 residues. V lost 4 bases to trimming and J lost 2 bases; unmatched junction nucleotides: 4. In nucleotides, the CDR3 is TGCAGCGTTGGGGCTAGCGGAAACACCGGGGAGCTGTTTTTT. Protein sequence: CSVGASGNTGELFF.

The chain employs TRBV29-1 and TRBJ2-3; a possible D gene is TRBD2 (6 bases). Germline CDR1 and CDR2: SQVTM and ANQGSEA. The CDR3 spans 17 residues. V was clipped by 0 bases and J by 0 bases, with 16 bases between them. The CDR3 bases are TGCAGCGTTGAAGATTGGGCTAGCGTCTCTAGCACAGATACGCAGTATTTT. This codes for CSVEDWASVSSTDTQYF.

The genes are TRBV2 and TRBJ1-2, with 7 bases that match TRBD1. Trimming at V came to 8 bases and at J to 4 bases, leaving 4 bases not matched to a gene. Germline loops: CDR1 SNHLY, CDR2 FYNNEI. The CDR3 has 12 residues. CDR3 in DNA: TGTGCCAGCGGGGACAGCCTCTATGGCTACACCTTC. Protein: CASGDSLYGYTF.

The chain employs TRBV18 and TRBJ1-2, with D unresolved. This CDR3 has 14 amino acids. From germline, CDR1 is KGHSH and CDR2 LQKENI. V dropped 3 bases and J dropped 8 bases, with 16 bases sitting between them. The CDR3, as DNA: TGTGCCAGCTCACCGCCGTCCGTCTTGGGAGGCTACACCTTC. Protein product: CASSPPSVLGGYTF.

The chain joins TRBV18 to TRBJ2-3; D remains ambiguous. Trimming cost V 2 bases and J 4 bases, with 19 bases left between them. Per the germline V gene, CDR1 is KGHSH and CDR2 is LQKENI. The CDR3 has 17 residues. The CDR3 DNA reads TGTGCCAGCTCACCATCTTTTGGTGCCAATCGGGCAGATACGCAGTATTTT. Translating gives CASSPSFGANRADTQYF.

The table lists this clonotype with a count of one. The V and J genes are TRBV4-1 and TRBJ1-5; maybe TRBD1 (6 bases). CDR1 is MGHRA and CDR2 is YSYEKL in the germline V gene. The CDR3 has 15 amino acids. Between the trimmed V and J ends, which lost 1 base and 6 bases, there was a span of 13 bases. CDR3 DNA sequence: TGCGCCAGCAGCCAAGTGGCAACACAGGGTCAGCCCCAGCATTTT. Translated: CASSQVATQGQPQHF.

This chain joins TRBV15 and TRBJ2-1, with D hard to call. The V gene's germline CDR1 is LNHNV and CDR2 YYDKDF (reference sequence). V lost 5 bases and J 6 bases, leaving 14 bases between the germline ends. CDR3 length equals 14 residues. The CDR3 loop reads CATSAPTRVNEQFF. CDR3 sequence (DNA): TGTGCCACCAGCGCACCCACTCGGGTCAATGAGCAGTTCTTC.

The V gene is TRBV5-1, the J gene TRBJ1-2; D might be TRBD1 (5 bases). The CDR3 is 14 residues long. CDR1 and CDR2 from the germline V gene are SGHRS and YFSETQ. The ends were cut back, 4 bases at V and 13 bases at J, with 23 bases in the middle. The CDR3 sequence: CASSRYRDGENVTF. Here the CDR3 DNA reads TGCGCCAGCAGCCGGTACCGGGACGGTGAGAATGTCACCTTC.

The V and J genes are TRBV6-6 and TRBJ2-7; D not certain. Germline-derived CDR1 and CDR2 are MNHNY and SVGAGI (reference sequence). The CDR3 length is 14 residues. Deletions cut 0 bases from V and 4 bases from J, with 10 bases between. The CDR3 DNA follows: TGTGCCAGCAGTTACTCTGCGGCGTCTTACGAGCAGTACTTC. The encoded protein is CASSYSAASYEQYF.

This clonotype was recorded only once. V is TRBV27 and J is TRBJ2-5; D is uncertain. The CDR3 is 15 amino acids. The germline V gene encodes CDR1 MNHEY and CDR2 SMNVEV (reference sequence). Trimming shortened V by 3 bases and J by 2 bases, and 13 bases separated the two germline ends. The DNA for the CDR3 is TGTGCCAGCAGTTTCGGAGCGCTTGCTCAAGAGACCCAGTACTTC. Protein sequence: CASSFGALAQETQYF.

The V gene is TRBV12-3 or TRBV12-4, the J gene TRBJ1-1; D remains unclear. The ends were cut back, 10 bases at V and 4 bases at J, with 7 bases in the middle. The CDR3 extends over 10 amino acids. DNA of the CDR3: TGTGCCACCCTTCGCACTGAAGCTTTCTTT. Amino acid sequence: CATLRTEAFF.